Listed below are T cell receptor beta chains from one sample, sequenced in a study of blood T cell repertoires in COVID-19. Measured with immunoSEQ multiplex PCR; TCRdb has only the in-frame clones, and not every one. The sample yields some 48,000 clones, roughly 84% seen once. The sequencing sample was made of peripheral blood. The receptors shown here come from a woman between 55 and 75 years old with acute or convalescent COVID-19. CDR3s include the opening cysteine and the closing phenylalanine or tryptophan. Fields, in order: J gene, clone size, D gene, V gene, CDR3 length, CDR3 DNA, CDR3 protein. D genes are given only for firm matches. Clone size is not always given. Where it is, it says once, few, many or a class for expanded clones.

j_call: TRBJ2-5
clone_size: NA
d_call: NA
v_call: TRBV5-1
cdr3_length: 13
cdr3_nt: TGCGCCAGCAGCTTGTGGGCAGAGGAGACCCAGTACTTC
cdr3_aa: CASSLWAEETQYF

j_call: TRBJ2-1
clone_size: NA
d_call: NA
v_call: TRBV2
cdr3_length: 13
cdr3_nt: TGTGCCAGCGGGGGGAGCTCCTACAATGAGCAGTTCTTC
cdr3_aa: CASGGSSYNEQFF

j_call: TRBJ2-5
clone_size: NA
d_call: TRBD2
v_call: TRBV6-5
cdr3_length: 15
cdr3_nt: TGTGCCAGCAGTTACTCAGGGACTAGCGGAGAGACCCAGTACTTC
cdr3_aa: CASSYSGTSGETQYF

j_call: TRBJ1-2
clone_size: NA
d_call: TRBD1
v_call: TRBV16
cdr3_length: 14
cdr3_nt: TGTGCCAGCAGCCAATCGACGGACAGGGCCTTCGGCACCTTC
cdr3_aa: CASSQSTDRAFGTF

j_call: TRBJ1-4
clone_size: NA
d_call: NA
v_call: TRBV2
cdr3_length: 12
cdr3_nt: TGTGCCAGTGCAGGAATTTTGGAAAAACTGTTTTTT
cdr3_aa: CASAGILEKLFF

j_call: TRBJ1-2
clone_size: NA
d_call: TRBD1
v_call: TRBV2
cdr3_length: 13
cdr3_nt: TGTGCCAGCAGCACCGGGACAGGGTTTGGCTACACCTTC
cdr3_aa: CASSTGTGFGYTF

j_call: TRBJ2-7
clone_size: NA
d_call: NA
v_call: TRBV6-6
cdr3_length: 14
cdr3_nt: TGTGCCAGCAGCCTCCGAACAGGGTTCTACGAGCAGTACTTC
cdr3_aa: CASSLRTGFYEQYF

j_call: TRBJ2-3
clone_size: NA
d_call: TRBD2
v_call: TRBV11-2
cdr3_length: 15
cdr3_nt: TGTGCCAGCAGCTTAGGCGCGGGAGGCACAGATACGCAGTATTTT
cdr3_aa: CASSLGAGGTDTQYF

j_call: TRBJ1-2
clone_size: NA
d_call: NA
v_call: TRBV7-8
cdr3_length: 13
cdr3_nt: TGTGCCAGCAGCTTAACGGTGAACTATGGCTACACCTTC
cdr3_aa: CASSLTVNYGYTF

j_call: TRBJ1-2
clone_size: NA
d_call: TRBD1
v_call: TRBV19
cdr3_length: 14
cdr3_nt: TGTGCCAGTAGTGCGTCCCGGGACAGGGTGGGCTACACCTTC
cdr3_aa: CASSASRDRVGYTF

j_call: TRBJ1-1
clone_size: NA
d_call: NA
v_call: TRBV6-1
cdr3_length: 14
cdr3_nt: TGTGCCAGCAGTGAACTCCAATACAGCTCGGGGGCTTTCTTT
cdr3_aa: CASSELQYSSGAFF

j_call: TRBJ2-3
clone_size: once
d_call: NA
v_call: TRBV30
cdr3_length: 18
cdr3_nt: TGTGCCTGGAGTGTATTCGGAGGGGATTTTGGGGGAACAGATACGCAGTATTTT
cdr3_aa: CAWSVFGGDFGGTDTQYF

j_call: TRBJ2-5
clone_size: NA
d_call: TRBD2
v_call: TRBV7-6
cdr3_length: 16
cdr3_nt: TGTGCCAGCAGCCCCGCTAGCGGGAAACCCCCAGAGACCCAGTACTTC
cdr3_aa: CASSPASGKPPETQYF

j_call: TRBJ2-3
clone_size: NA
d_call: TRBD2
v_call: TRBV4-2
cdr3_length: 17
cdr3_nt: TGTGCCAGCAGCCAAGCCTTGACTAGCGGGAGGAGAGATACGCAGTATTTT
cdr3_aa: CASSQALTSGRRDTQYF

j_call: TRBJ1-1
clone_size: NA
d_call: TRBD1
v_call: TRBV2
cdr3_length: 13
cdr3_nt: TGTGCCACAGGACAGGGGGGGAACACTGAAGCTTTCTTT
cdr3_aa: CATGQGGNTEAFF

j_call: TRBJ2-1
clone_size: once
d_call: TRBD1
v_call: TRBV7-9
cdr3_length: 15
cdr3_nt: TGTGCCAGCAGCTTTACAGGGGCGGTAGGCAATGAGCAGTTCTTC
cdr3_aa: CASSFTGAVGNEQFF

j_call: TRBJ2-5
clone_size: NA
d_call: NA
v_call: TRBV14
cdr3_length: 14
cdr3_nt: TGTGCCAGCAGCGCGGGACCGTTCCAAGAGACCCAGTACTTC
cdr3_aa: CASSAGPFQETQYF

j_call: TRBJ2-5
clone_size: NA
d_call: NA
v_call: TRBV7-2
cdr3_length: 14
cdr3_nt: TGTGCCAGCAGCTTGGAATCGGGAAGAGAGACCCAGTACTTC
cdr3_aa: CASSLESGRETQYF

j_call: TRBJ2-7
clone_size: NA
d_call: NA
v_call: TRBV21-1
cdr3_length: 15
cdr3_nt: TGTGCCAGCAGCAGTCCGGGACACCTCGGCTACGAGCAGTACTTC
cdr3_aa: CASSSPGHLGYEQYF

j_call: TRBJ2-7
clone_size: NA
d_call: TRBD2
v_call: TRBV5-4
cdr3_length: 15
cdr3_nt: TGTGCCAGCAGCCCGACTAGCGGGGCCCCCCTCGAGCAGTACTTC
cdr3_aa: CASSPTSGAPLEQYF

j_call: TRBJ1-1
clone_size: NA
d_call: NA
v_call: TRBV16
cdr3_length: 13
cdr3_nt: TGTGCCAGCAGCCAACTTGGCAGGGGTGAAGCTTTCTTT
cdr3_aa: CASSQLGRGEAFF

j_call: TRBJ1-1
clone_size: NA
d_call: NA
v_call: TRBV5-4
cdr3_length: 15
cdr3_nt: TGTGCCAGCAGCCCCAGCCAACAGCTGAACACTGAAGCTTTCTTT
cdr3_aa: CASSPSQQLNTEAFF

j_call: TRBJ2-3
clone_size: NA
d_call: TRBD1
v_call: TRBV5-1
cdr3_length: 15
cdr3_nt: TGCGCCAGCAGCTTAAGGGGGCTGAACACAGATACGCAGTATTTT
cdr3_aa: CASSLRGLNTDTQYF

j_call: TRBJ1-3
clone_size: NA
d_call: NA
v_call: TRBV7-3
cdr3_length: 16
cdr3_nt: TGTGCCAGCAGCATCTCAGGGCCCCGCTCTGGAAACACCATATATTTT
cdr3_aa: CASSISGPRSGNTIYF

j_call: TRBJ2-7
clone_size: NA
d_call: NA
v_call: TRBV7-3
cdr3_length: 15
cdr3_nt: TGTGCCAGCAGCTTAATCCCCAGCGCCGACTACGAGCAGTACTTC
cdr3_aa: CASSLIPSADYEQYF

j_call: TRBJ2-5
clone_size: NA
d_call: NA
v_call: TRBV20-1
cdr3_length: 11
cdr3_nt: TGCAGTGCTAGAGCTGGCGAGACCCAGTACTTC
cdr3_aa: CSARAGETQYF

j_call: TRBJ1-1
clone_size: NA
d_call: NA
v_call: TRBV19
cdr3_length: 14
cdr3_nt: TGTGCCAGTAGCGGCGGGGCAAGTATCACTGAAGCTTTCTTT
cdr3_aa: CASSGGASITEAFF

j_call: TRBJ1-5
clone_size: NA
d_call: NA
v_call: TRBV6-1
cdr3_length: 12
cdr3_nt: TGTGCCAGCAGTGCGGCCGAGGGGCCCCAGCATTTT
cdr3_aa: CASSAAEGPQHF

j_call: TRBJ2-4
clone_size: few
d_call: NA
v_call: TRBV18
cdr3_length: 16
cdr3_nt: TGTGCCAGCTCGCCTTACAGGGGAGGTGCCAAAAACATTCAGTACTTC
cdr3_aa: CASSPYRGGAKNIQYF

j_call: TRBJ2-5
clone_size: NA
d_call: TRBD2
v_call: TRBV2
cdr3_length: 17
cdr3_nt: TGTGCCACCCCGCCTCGGCTAGCGGGGGGACCCCAAGAGACCCAGTACTTC
cdr3_aa: CATPPRLAGGPQETQYF

j_call: TRBJ2-2
clone_size: NA
d_call: NA
v_call: TRBV21-1
cdr3_length: 19
cdr3_nt: TGTGCCAGCAGCAAAGTGTTGGGCAAAATGAACCGGAACACCGGGGAGCTGTTTTTT
cdr3_aa: CASSKVLGKMNRNTGELFF

j_call: TRBJ2-1
clone_size: once
d_call: NA
v_call: TRBV7-3
cdr3_length: 15
cdr3_nt: TGTGCCAGCAGCATAAGTCACAGGGGGGGCAATGAGCAGTTCTTC
cdr3_aa: CASSISHRGGNEQFF

j_call: TRBJ2-7
clone_size: NA
d_call: TRBD2
v_call: TRBV18
cdr3_length: 16
cdr3_nt: TGTGCCAGCTCACCACCGAGGGAGCGGGAGAGGGGGGAGCAGTACTTC
cdr3_aa: CASSPPRERERGEQYF

j_call: TRBJ1-2
clone_size: NA
d_call: NA
v_call: TRBV15
cdr3_length: 13
cdr3_nt: TGTGCCACCAGGGGACACCAACTTTATGGCTACACCTTC
cdr3_aa: CATRGHQLYGYTF

j_call: TRBJ2-1
clone_size: NA
d_call: TRBD2
v_call: TRBV5-1
cdr3_length: 22
cdr3_nt: TGCGCCAGCAGCCCCAAGACTAGCGGGATTCCAACCCCGGAGGTCTCCTACAATGAGCAGTTCTTC
cdr3_aa: CASSPKTSGIPTPEVSYNEQFF

j_call: TRBJ2-6
clone_size: NA
d_call: TRBD2
v_call: TRBV6-6
cdr3_length: 17
cdr3_nt: TGTGCCAGCAGTCGCGGCGCGGGGGTAGGTGGGGCCAACGTCCTGACTTTC
cdr3_aa: CASSRGAGVGGANVLTF

j_call: TRBJ1-2
clone_size: NA
d_call: NA
v_call: TRBV25-1
cdr3_length: 12
cdr3_nt: TGTGCCAGCAGTGAACAGGGGTATGGCTACACCTTC
cdr3_aa: CASSEQGYGYTF

j_call: TRBJ1-5
clone_size: NA
d_call: NA
v_call: TRBV6-5
cdr3_length: 15
cdr3_nt: TGTGCCAGCAGAAGCCGGGACTCTTTAAATCAGCCCCAGCATTTT
cdr3_aa: CASRSRDSLNQPQHF

j_call: TRBJ2-6
clone_size: NA
d_call: NA
v_call: TRBV6-1
cdr3_length: 17
cdr3_nt: TGTGCCAGCAGTGTGACAGGAATCTCATCGGGGGCCAACGTCCTGACTTTC
cdr3_aa: CASSVTGISSGANVLTF

j_call: TRBJ1-1
clone_size: NA
d_call: TRBD1
v_call: TRBV19
cdr3_length: 14
cdr3_nt: TGTGCCAGTAGTATTGACAGGGTGAACACTGAAGCTTTCTTT
cdr3_aa: CASSIDRVNTEAFF

j_call: TRBJ2-5
clone_size: few
d_call: NA
v_call: TRBV5-1
cdr3_length: 15
cdr3_nt: TGCGCCAGCAGCTTGAACTCGGGAAGGGAAGAGACCCAGTACTTC
cdr3_aa: CASSLNSGREETQYF

j_call: TRBJ1-2
clone_size: NA
d_call: NA
v_call: TRBV3-1/TRBV3-2
cdr3_length: 11
cdr3_nt: TGTGCCAGCAGCCTGGGACTTGGCTACACCTTC
cdr3_aa: CASSLGLGYTF

j_call: TRBJ2-2
clone_size: NA
d_call: NA
v_call: TRBV4-1
cdr3_length: 16
cdr3_nt: TGCGCCAGCAGCCATTTCGGGGGGCCTAACACCGGGGAGCTGTTTTTT
cdr3_aa: CASSHFGGPNTGELFF

j_call: TRBJ2-4
clone_size: NA
d_call: NA
v_call: TRBV19
cdr3_length: 15
cdr3_nt: TGTGCCAGTAGTAGCCCGACAGTAGCCAAAAACATTCAGTACTTC
cdr3_aa: CASSSPTVAKNIQYF

j_call: TRBJ1-1
clone_size: NA
d_call: NA
v_call: TRBV5-6
cdr3_length: 12
cdr3_nt: TGTGCCAGCAGCTTGACAGGGCGTGAACCTTTCTTT
cdr3_aa: CASSLTGREPFF

j_call: TRBJ1-2
clone_size: few
d_call: TRBD1
v_call: TRBV7-2
cdr3_length: 16
cdr3_nt: TGTGCCAGCAGCCCGGACAGGGGACGTTATAACTATGGCTACACCTTC
cdr3_aa: CASSPDRGRYNYGYTF

j_call: TRBJ2-5
clone_size: NA
d_call: NA
v_call: TRBV27
cdr3_length: 19
cdr3_nt: TGTGCCAGCACCATTTGGGGGTCGGGGTCGGGAAAAGGGGGAGAGACCCAGTACTTC
cdr3_aa: CASTIWGSGSGKGGETQYF

j_call: TRBJ2-5
clone_size: NA
d_call: NA
v_call: TRBV9
cdr3_length: 16
cdr3_nt: TGTGCCAGCAGCCCCCTCGGACGGACTGGTAAGGAGACCCAGTACTTC
cdr3_aa: CASSPLGRTGKETQYF

j_call: TRBJ1-3
clone_size: NA
d_call: NA
v_call: TRBV7-9
cdr3_length: 17
cdr3_nt: TGTGCCAGCAGCCCCCTACAGGCCCTGAGCTCTGGAAACACCATATATTTT
cdr3_aa: CASSPLQALSSGNTIYF

j_call: TRBJ1-1
clone_size: NA
d_call: TRBD1
v_call: TRBV9
cdr3_length: 13
cdr3_nt: TGTGCCAGCAGCGTCCAGGGGGGCACTGAAGCTTTCTTT
cdr3_aa: CASSVQGGTEAFF

j_call: TRBJ2-1
clone_size: NA
d_call: TRBD2
v_call: TRBV29-1
cdr3_length: 13
cdr3_nt: TGCAGCGCGACTAGCGGGGGGTCAACCGAGCAGTTCTTC
cdr3_aa: CSATSGGSTEQFF

j_call: TRBJ2-3
clone_size: NA
d_call: TRBD2
v_call: TRBV6-2/TRBV6-3
cdr3_length: 16
cdr3_nt: TGTGCCAGCAGTTACGATGCGGGAGTGGTAACAGATACGCAGTATTTT
cdr3_aa: CASSYDAGVVTDTQYF

j_call: TRBJ1-4
clone_size: NA
d_call: NA
v_call: TRBV7-8
cdr3_length: 16
cdr3_nt: TGTGCCAGCAGCACATATACCGGGACAAGAAATGAAAAACTGTTTTTT
cdr3_aa: CASSTYTGTRNEKLFF

j_call: TRBJ2-1
clone_size: once
d_call: TRBD2
v_call: TRBV11-1
cdr3_length: 15
cdr3_nt: TGTGCCAGCAGCGCCGGGACTAGGGGGAACAATGAGCAGTTCTTC
cdr3_aa: CASSAGTRGNNEQFF

j_call: TRBJ1-3
clone_size: few
d_call: NA
v_call: TRBV5-5
cdr3_length: 15
cdr3_nt: TGTGCCAGCAGCTTGTCGGTCACCCCGGGGAACACCATATATTTT
cdr3_aa: CASSLSVTPGNTIYF

j_call: TRBJ2-7
clone_size: NA
d_call: TRBD2
v_call: TRBV4-1
cdr3_length: 16
cdr3_nt: TGCGCCAGCAGCCAAGATGTGACTAGCTCCTCCTACGAGCAGTACTTC
cdr3_aa: CASSQDVTSSSYEQYF

j_call: TRBJ2-1
clone_size: NA
d_call: TRBD2
v_call: TRBV6-1
cdr3_length: 16
cdr3_nt: TGTGCCAGCAGTGGACTTCGTAGCGGGCTAGGAAATGAGCAGTTCTTC
cdr3_aa: CASSGLRSGLGNEQFF